This TCR beta chain is drawn from a study of T cell repertoires in cytomegalovirus infection. Background on the study: As its CMV epitopes, the study selected recently identified HLA-C-restricted and well-studied HLA-B-restricted targets. Public TCR beta signatures indicated both CMV infection and matching HLA type.

The V gene lost 1 base and the J gene lost 2 bases, with 9 bases spanning the gap. The CDR3 totals 14 residues. Germline V gives CDR1 SGHVS, CDR2 FNYEAQ. In TCRdb, the reads were re-called with MiXCR into one record per CDR3 protein. The table lists under 120,000 distinct CDR3 sequences, 42% of them singletons. Study-wide results and caveats: In two of eight donors, the top clonotype was HLA-C-restricted CMV-specific. People with CMV and the relevant HLA were identified by cumulative public TCR beta family frequency.

Worth noting for this clonotype: Its antigen remains unknown.

The chain links TRBV7-6 to TRBJ2-7, with a possible D match to TRBD2 (6 bases). This receptor was taken from a human donor in good health (CMV status not recorded). Some clones in this sample may be carry-over from other donors' samples. The specimen was CD8+ T cells from cultured PBMCs, collected from culture after CMV antigen stimulation. CDR3 sequence: CASSLGRAPYEQYF. CDR3 coding DNA: TGTGCCAGCAGCTTAGGGAGGGCCCCCTACGAGCAGTACTTC.